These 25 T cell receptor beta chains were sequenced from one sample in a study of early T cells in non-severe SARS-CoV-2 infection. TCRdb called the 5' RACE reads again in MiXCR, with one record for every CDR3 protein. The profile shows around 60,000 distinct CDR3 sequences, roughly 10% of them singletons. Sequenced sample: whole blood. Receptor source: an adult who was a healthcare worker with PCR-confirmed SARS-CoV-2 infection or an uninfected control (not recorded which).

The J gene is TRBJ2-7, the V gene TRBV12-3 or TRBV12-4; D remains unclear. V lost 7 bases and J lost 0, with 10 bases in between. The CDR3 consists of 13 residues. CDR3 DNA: TGTGCCAGCACTGCCTCCCTCTCCTACGAGCAGTACTTC. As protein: CASTASLSYEQYF.

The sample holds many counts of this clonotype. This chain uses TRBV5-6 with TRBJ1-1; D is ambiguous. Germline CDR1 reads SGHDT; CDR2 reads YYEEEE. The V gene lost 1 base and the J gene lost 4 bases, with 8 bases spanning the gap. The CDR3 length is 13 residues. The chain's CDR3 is CASSLLRSTEAFF. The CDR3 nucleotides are TGTGCCAGCAGCTTGCTCCGCAGCACTGAAGCTTTCTTT.

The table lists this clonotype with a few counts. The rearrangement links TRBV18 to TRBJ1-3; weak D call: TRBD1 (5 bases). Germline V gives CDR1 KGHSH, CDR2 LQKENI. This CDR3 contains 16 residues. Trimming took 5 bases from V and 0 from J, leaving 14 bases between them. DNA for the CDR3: TGTGCCAGCTCAACCACATTGACAGTCTCTGGAAACACCATATATTTT. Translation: CASSTTLTVSGNTIYF. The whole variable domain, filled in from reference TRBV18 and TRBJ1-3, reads NAGVMQNPRHLVRRRGQEARLRCSPMKGHSHVYWYRQLPEEGLKFMVYLQKENIIDESGMPKERFSAEFPKEGPSILRIQQVVRGDSAAYFCASSTTLTVSGNTIYFGEGSWLTVV.

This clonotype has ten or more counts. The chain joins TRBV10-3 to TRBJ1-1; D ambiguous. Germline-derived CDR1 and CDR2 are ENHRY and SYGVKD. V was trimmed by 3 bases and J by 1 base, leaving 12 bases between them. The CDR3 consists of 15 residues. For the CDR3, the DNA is TGTGCCATCAGTGAAAAGGTTTCGGGGAACACTGAAGCTTTCTTT. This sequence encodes CAISEKVSGNTEAFF.

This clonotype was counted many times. As DNA, the CDR3 is TGTGCCACCAGTGATCGTCGGGATGCAGATACGCAGTATTTT. Encoded protein: CATSDRRDADTQYF. This chain joins TRBV24-1 and TRBJ2-3, with TRBD2 as a possible D gene (5 bases). Germline loops: CDR1 KGHDR, CDR2 SFDVKD. The CDR3 totals 14 residues. V lost 3 bases and J 4 bases, leaving 10 bases between the germline ends.

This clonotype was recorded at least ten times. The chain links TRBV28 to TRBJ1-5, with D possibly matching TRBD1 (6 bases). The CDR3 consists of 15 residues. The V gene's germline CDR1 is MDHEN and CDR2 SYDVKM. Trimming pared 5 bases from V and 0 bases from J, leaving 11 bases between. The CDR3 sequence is CASSGDTDSNQPQHF. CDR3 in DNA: TGTGCCAGCAGTGGGGACACGGATAGCAATCAGCCCCAGCATTTT.

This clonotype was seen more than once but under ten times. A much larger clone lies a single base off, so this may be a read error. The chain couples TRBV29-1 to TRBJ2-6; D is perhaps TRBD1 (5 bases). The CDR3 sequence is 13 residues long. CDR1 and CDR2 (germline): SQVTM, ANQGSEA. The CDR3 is CSVASSGANVLIF. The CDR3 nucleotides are TGCAGCGTTGCGTCGTCTGGGGCCAACGTCCTGATTTTC.

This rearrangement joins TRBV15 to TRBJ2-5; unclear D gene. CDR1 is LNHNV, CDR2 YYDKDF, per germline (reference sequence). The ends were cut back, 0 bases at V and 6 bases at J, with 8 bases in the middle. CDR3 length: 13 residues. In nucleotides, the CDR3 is TGTGCCACCAGCAGAGATCGGAGACAGACCCAGTACTTC. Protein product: CATSRDRRQTQYF.

CDR3 DNA: TGCGCCAGCAGCCCCCACTGGCGGGAGGGCCCGCCAACCTACGAGCAGTACTTC. Translating it yields CASSPHWREGPPTYEQYF. The chain has TRBV4-1 and TRBJ2-7, with 9 bases that match TRBD2. The length of the CDR3 is 18 residues. In germline, CDR1 is MGHRA, CDR2 YSYEKL. J was trimmed by 2 bases and V by 4 bases; bases with no gene match: 15.

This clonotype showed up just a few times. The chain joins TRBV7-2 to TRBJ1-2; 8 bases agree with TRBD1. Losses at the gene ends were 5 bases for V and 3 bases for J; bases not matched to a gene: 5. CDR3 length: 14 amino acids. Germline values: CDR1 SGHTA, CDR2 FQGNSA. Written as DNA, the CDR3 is TGTGCCAGCAGCCATCAACAGGGGGACTATGGCTACACCTTC. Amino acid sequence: CASSHQQGDYGYTF.

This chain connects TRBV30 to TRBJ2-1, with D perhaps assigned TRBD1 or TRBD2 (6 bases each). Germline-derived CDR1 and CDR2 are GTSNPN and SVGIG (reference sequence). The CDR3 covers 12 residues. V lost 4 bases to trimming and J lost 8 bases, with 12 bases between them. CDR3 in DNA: TGTGCCTGGAACTCGGGGGCGCATGAGCAGTTCTTC. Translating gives CAWNSGAHEQFF.

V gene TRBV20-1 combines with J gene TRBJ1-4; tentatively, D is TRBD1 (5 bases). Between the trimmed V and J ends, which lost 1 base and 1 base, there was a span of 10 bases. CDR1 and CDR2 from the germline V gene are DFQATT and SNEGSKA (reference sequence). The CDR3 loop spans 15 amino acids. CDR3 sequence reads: CSARVLGGTNEKLFF. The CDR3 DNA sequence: TGCAGTGCTAGAGTCCTTGGGGGAACTAATGAAAAACTGTTTTTT.

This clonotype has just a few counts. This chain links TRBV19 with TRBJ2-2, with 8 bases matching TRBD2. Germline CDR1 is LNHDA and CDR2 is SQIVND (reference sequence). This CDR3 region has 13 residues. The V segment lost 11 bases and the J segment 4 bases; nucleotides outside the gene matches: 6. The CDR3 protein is CASSGRITGELFF. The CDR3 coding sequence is TGTGCCTCCAGCGGGAGAATCACCGGGGAGCTGTTTTTT.

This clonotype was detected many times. The CDR3 loop reads CSVWEAGGQREHF. The CDR3 DNA reads TGCAGCGTCTGGGAGGCAGGGGGGCAGAGGGAGCATTTT. The chain carries TRBV29-1 and TRBJ1-5; 7 nucleotides align to TRBD1. Germline values: CDR1 SQVTM, CDR2 ANQGSEA. The junction had 16 bases not matched to a gene; V was cut back by 6 bases and J by 14 bases. This CDR3 has 13 amino acids. The variable domain in full, completed from reference TRBV29-1 and TRBJ1-5, reads SAVISQKPSRDICQRGTSLTIQCQVDSQVTMMFWYRQQPGQSLTLIATANQGSEATYESGFVIDKFPISRPNLTFSTLTVSNMSPEDSSIYLCSVWEAGGQREHFGDGTRLSIL.

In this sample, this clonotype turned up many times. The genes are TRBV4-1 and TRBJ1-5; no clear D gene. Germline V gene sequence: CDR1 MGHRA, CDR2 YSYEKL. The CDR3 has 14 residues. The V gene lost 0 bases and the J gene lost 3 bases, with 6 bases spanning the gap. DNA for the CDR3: TGCGCCAGCAGCCAAGACAAGTCCAATCAGCCCCAGCATTTT. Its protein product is CASSQDKSNQPQHF.

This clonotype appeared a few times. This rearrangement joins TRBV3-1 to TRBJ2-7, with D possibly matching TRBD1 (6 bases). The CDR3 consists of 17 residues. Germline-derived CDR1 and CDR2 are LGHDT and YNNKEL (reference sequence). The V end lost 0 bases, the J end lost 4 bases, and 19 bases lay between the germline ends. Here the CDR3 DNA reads TGTGCCAGCAGCCAAGATATCGACAGGCGAATCGCTTACGAGCAGTACTTC. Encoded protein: CASSQDIDRRIAYEQYF.

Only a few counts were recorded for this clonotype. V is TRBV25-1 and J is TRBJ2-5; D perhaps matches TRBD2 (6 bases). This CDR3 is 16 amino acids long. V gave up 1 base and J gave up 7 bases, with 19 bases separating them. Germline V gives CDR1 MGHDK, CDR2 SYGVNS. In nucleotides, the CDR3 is TGTGCCAGCAGTGAATTCGGGGGTCGTGTGGATGGGACCCAGTACTTC. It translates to CASSEFGGRVDGTQYF.

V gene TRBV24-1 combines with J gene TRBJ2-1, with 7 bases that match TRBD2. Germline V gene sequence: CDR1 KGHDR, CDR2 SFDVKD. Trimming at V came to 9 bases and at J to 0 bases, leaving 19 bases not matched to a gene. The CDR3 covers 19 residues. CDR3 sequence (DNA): TGTGCCACCGGGGCCCAGGGTGGGAGGGATTCTAGCTCCTACAATGAGCAGTTCTTC. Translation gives CATGAQGGRDSSSYNEQFF.

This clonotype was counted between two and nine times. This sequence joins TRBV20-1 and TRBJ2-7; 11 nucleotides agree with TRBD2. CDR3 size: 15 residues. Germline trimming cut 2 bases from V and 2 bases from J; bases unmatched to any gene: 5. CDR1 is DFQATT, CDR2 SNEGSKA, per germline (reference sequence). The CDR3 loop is CSARFGTSGTYEQYF. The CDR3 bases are TGCAGTGCTAGATTTGGGACTAGCGGAACCTACGAGCAGTACTTC.

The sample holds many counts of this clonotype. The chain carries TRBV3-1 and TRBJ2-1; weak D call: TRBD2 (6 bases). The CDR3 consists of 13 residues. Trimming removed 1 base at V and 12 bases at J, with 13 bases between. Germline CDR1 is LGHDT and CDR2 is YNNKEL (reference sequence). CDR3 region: CASSQAGGLGQFF. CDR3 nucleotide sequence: TGTGCCAGCAGCCAAGCCGGGGGTCTCGGGCAGTTCTTC.

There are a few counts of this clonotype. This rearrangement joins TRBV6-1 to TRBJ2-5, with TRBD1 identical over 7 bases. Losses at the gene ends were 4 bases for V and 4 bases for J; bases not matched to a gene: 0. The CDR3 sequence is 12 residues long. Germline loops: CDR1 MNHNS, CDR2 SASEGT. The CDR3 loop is CASSGQGETQYF. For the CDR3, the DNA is TGTGCCAGCAGTGGACAGGGAGAGACCCAGTACTTC.

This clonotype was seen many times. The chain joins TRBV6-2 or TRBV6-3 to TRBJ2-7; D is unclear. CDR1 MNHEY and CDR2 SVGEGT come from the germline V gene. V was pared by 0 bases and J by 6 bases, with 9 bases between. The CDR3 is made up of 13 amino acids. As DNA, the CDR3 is TGTGCCAGCAGTTACTCGTTACAGTCCGAGCAGTACTTC. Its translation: CASSYSLQSEQYF.

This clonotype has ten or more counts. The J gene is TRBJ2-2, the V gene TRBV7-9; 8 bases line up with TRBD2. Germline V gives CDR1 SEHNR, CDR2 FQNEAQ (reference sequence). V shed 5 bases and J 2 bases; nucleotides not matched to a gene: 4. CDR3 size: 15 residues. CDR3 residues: CASSEGTSNTGELFF. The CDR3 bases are TGTGCCAGCAGCGAAGGGACTAGTAACACCGGGGAGCTGTTTTTT.

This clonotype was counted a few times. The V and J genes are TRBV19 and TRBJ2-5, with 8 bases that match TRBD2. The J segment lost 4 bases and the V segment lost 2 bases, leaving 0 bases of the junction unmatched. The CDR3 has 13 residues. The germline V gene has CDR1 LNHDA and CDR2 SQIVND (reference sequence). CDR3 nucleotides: TGTGCCAGTAGTATACTAGCGGGAGAGACCCAGTACTTC. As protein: CASSILAGETQYF.

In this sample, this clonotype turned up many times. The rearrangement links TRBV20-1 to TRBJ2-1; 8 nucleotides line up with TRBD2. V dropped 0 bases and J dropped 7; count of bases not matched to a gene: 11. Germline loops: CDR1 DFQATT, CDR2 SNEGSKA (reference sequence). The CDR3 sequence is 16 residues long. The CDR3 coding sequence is TGCAGTGCTAGAGATTTTGCGGGAGGATTGGGGAATGAGCAGTTCTTC. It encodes CSARDFAGGLGNEQFF.